This T cell receptor (beta chain) was retrieved from a study of blood T cell repertoires in COVID-19 (dated by TCRdb to between 2020 and 2021). Notes on the research overall: Collaborator samples came from the United States, Italy and Spain and covered acute and convalescent phases of COVID-19. The prospective study material was composed of cDNA or gDNA derived from T cells, B-cell-depleted T cells, or PBMCs. Subjects who had been exposed to COVID-19, were actively infected with it, or had recovered from it provided the deeply sampled blood TCRbeta repertoires that made up the dataset. The repertoires were made available in a free public database intended to serve as a resource for research on the immune response to SARS-CoV-2. The samples were drawn from two sources: the first 160 participants of the ongoing ImmuneRACE study, and approximately 1,300 subjects contributed by 6 global collaborators. Nearly every sample came with metadata listing a de-identified subject ID, COVID-19 status, age in years and sex. Where HLA class I and class II types were available, the types were taken from metadata supplied by the sample provider, not from assay-based typing.

TCRbeta CDR3 regions were amplified from genomic DNA using the immunoSEQ Assay, a bias-controlled multiplex PCR. In the original analysis: The number of nucleated cells in each sample was estimated from the amplification of reference gene primers within the assay. Sequence reads were collapsed and filtered to measure the absolute abundance of every unique TCRbeta CDR3 rearrangement. For each sample, productive Simpson clonality was calculated as the square root of Simpson's diversity index over productive rearrangements. This immuneACCESS table, as held by TCRdb, lists in-frame sequences with V and J called but not all clones. Of the missing ones, under half trace to an unresolved V gene in checked studies; the others have no known cause. V and J calls plus clone size are reproduced from that table; the DNA served to infer D and trimming. This sample holds around 220,000 clones; roughly 87% were observed only once. Jointly, the top ten make up 1.5% to 2% of the sample.

The collaborating institutions used their own protocols to collect whole blood in K2EDTA tubes. For TCRbeta analysis, collaborators shipped samples in one of three forms: frozen whole blood, isolated PBMCs, or DNA extracted from either of those sample types. Worth noting for this clone: Its antigen is not yet known. Per-nucleotide qualities are absent, and no much larger clonotype sits a single base away.

Per the germline V gene, SGHRS is the CDR1 and YFSETQ is the CDR2. Its CDR3 holds 14 amino acids, cysteine through phenylalanine. Only CDR3 DNA is held: 42 bases, read in frame from base 1. V and J lose 1 base and 2 bases, and a span of 8 bases separates them. Overall study results and their limits: How much clinical and demographic metadata was included differed by source and by participant, and the metadata was provided uncurated.

The sequence was collected from a man aged 35-49 years with active or convalescent COVID-19. The chain is encoded by TRBV5-1 joined to TRBJ2-3, with an unclear D gene assignment. The sequencing input was peripheral blood. The CDR3 here reads CASSLYRATDTQYF. The base sequence is TGCGCCAGCAGCTTGTACAGAGCCACAGATACGCAGTATTTT.